The 15 T cell receptor beta chains given below trace back to one sample, sequenced in a study of T cell responses to AZD1222 COVID-19 vaccine (dated by TCRdb to the early 2020s). The time point label of this sample denotes: about 28 days (+/-7) after the second vaccine dose. Receptor amplification or capture employed the immunoSEQ multiplex PCR assay. TCRdb holds this immuneACCESS table with in-frame rearrangements only. Some clones are missing; in checked studies, unresolved V genes explain under half, and the rest has no known cause. The table for this sample lists some 79,000 clones; 80% to 90% of them were counted only once. Jointly, the top ten make up roughly 3.6% of the sample. Sequencing used peripheral blood, obtained 28 days after the second AZD1222 dose. These receptors were taken from an adult who received the AZD1222 COVID-19 vaccine.

The chain employs TRBV7-2 and TRBJ1-1; TRBD1 agrees at 8 bases. This CDR3 spans 18 amino acids. The germline V gene has CDR1 SGHTA and CDR2 FQGNSA. Trimming removed 3 bases from V and 4 bases from J; junction bases left unmatched: 16. CDR3 in DNA: TGTGCCAGCAGCTTCAGTTTCTTGGGGCAGGGGGCGGGCACTGAAGCTTTCTTT. This encodes CASSFSFLGQGAGTEAFF.

The genes are TRBV5-1 and TRBJ1-2; no clear D gene. The germline V gene encodes CDR1 SGHRS and CDR2 YFSETQ. This CDR3 comprises 14 residues. With 4 bases removed from V and 3 bases from J, the gap between germline ends came to 13 bases. This CDR3 is CASSPSSGDYGYTF. The CDR3 bases are TGCGCCAGCAGCCCCTCTTCCGGCGACTATGGCTACACCTTC.

In its sample, this clone was seen once. The rearrangement links TRBV10-3 to TRBJ2-3; D tentatively reads TRBD1 or TRBD2 (5 bases each). Per the germline V gene, CDR1 is ENHRY and CDR2 is SYGVKD. The length of the CDR3 is 16 residues. V was clipped by 3 bases and J by 0 bases, with 13 bases between them. The CDR3 sequence: CAISEAGTESTDTQYF. The CDR3 DNA sequence: TGTGCCATCAGTGAAGCCGGGACGGAAAGCACAGATACGCAGTATTTT.

V and J are TRBV18 and TRBJ2-1; D uncertain. V lost 0 bases and J 2 bases, leaving 8 bases between the germline ends. The germline CDR1 and CDR2 sequences are KGHSH and LQKENI. The CDR3 has 15 amino acids. CDR3: CASSPPAGAYNEQFF. The CDR3 DNA reads TGTGCCAGCTCACCACCGGCAGGAGCCTACAATGAGCAGTTCTTC.

The chain carries TRBV24-1 and TRBJ2-1, with TRBD1 matching 9 bases. The J segment lost 16 bases and the V segment lost 3 bases, leaving 3 bases of the junction unmatched. From germline, CDR1 is KGHDR and CDR2 SFDVKD. This CDR3 is built from 11 residues. The CDR3 protein is CATSDRDREFF. The CDR3 coding sequence is TGTGCCACCAGTGATCGGGACAGGGAATTCTTC.

V usage is TRBV5-1 and J usage is TRBJ2-1; perhaps TRBD2 as D (7 bases). Germline values: CDR1 SGHRS, CDR2 YFSETQ. CDR3 size: 14 residues. V gave up 2 bases and J gave up 10 bases, with 16 bases separating them. The CDR3 here is CASSFRGAPREQFF. CDR3 bases: TGCGCCAGCAGCTTCCGGGGGGCCCCAAGGGAGCAGTTCTTC.

This rearrangement joins TRBV19 to TRBJ1-1, with a weak D call TRBD1 (6 bases). Germline CDR1 and CDR2: LNHDA and SQIVND (reference sequence). Trimming left V 3 bases short and J 1 base short, with 15 bases between. This CDR3 is built from 16 residues. CDR3 sequence reads: CASSIRTDPTNTEAFF. The DNA for the CDR3 is TGTGCCAGTAGTATTCGGACAGACCCGACGAACACTGAAGCTTTCTTT.

The chain joins TRBV25-1 to TRBJ2-5; TRBD2 is a possible D gene (5 bases). V was clipped by 1 base and J by 3 bases, with 12 bases between them. The CDR3 is 15 amino acids. Germline assignment: CDR1 MGHDK and CDR2 SYGVNS. DNA of the CDR3: TGTGCCAGCAGTGAATCCCTCCCGCGGGAAGAGACCCAGTACTTC. Protein product: CASSESLPREETQYF.

The genes are TRBV5-6 and TRBJ1-1, with D unresolved. Germline assignment: CDR1 SGHDT and CDR2 YYEEEE. This CDR3 is 12 amino acids long. V lost 1 base and J 4 bases, leaving 5 bases between the germline ends. CDR3 sequence reads: CASSLQLTEAFF. CDR3 sequence (DNA): TGTGCCAGCAGCTTGCAGCTCACTGAAGCTTTCTTT.

This chain connects TRBV29-1 to TRBJ1-2; TRBD1 aligns across 10 bases. Germline V gives CDR1 SQVTM, CDR2 ANQGSEA. The CDR3 runs 13 residues. The junction had 4 bases not matched to a gene; V was cut back by 6 bases and J by 3 bases. This CDR3 reads CSVGQGSDYGYTF. The CDR3 DNA reads TGCAGCGTGGGACAGGGGTCGGACTATGGCTACACCTTC.

This chain joins TRBV28 and TRBJ1-1, with a tentative D call TRBD1 (5 bases). Germline lookup yields CDR1 MDHEN and CDR2 SYDVKM. The CDR3 has 14 amino acids. Deletions cut 8 bases from V and 0 bases from J, with 13 bases between. The CDR3 region has the DNA TGTGCCAGCGGGGCGGGCACCCTGAACACTGAAGCTTTCTTT. It yields the protein CASGAGTLNTEAFF.

This clone has at least ten counts. This same CDR3 is encoded by further DNA sequences in the sample. The chain recombines TRBV27 with TRBJ1-1; 7 bases map to TRBD1. Germline V lookup: CDR1 MNHEY, CDR2 SMNVEV (reference sequence). The CDR3 is 15 amino acids. Germline trimming cut 3 bases from V and 1 base from J; bases unmatched to any gene: 5. In DNA, the CDR3 is TGTGCCAGCAGTTTGGGAACAGGGGCGAACACTGAAGCTTTCTTT. It yields the protein CASSLGTGANTEAFF.

This clone was picked up one time. This chain joins TRBV3-1 (or the pseudogene TRBV3-2) and TRBJ1-6; a weak D match, TRBD1 (6 bases). V was trimmed by 6 bases and J by 6 bases, leaving 12 bases between them. Germline CDR1 and CDR2: LGHDT and YNNKEL (reference sequence). This CDR3 comprises 14 residues. This CDR3 is CASSPQGRNSPLHF. The CDR3 DNA sequence: TGTGCCAGCAGTCCACAGGGACGTAATTCACCCCTCCACTTT.

The chain couples TRBV19 to TRBJ1-2; no reliable D call. There are 11 residues in the CDR3. The germline gives CDR1 LNHDA, CDR2 SQIVND (reference sequence). V dropped 1 base and J dropped 7 bases, with 4 bases sitting between them. The CDR3 here is CASSIVGGYTF. The CDR3 DNA follows: TGTGCCAGTAGTATAGTTGGTGGCTACACCTTC.

The V call is TRBV3-1 (or the pseudogene TRBV3-2), the J call TRBJ2-5, with 8 positions matching TRBD2. V shed 0 bases, J shed 5 bases, and the junction held 5 bases outside the gene matches. This CDR3 region has 15 residues. Germline V lookup: CDR1 LGHDT, CDR2 YNNKEL (reference sequence). CDR3 amino acids: CASSQEAGEMETQYF. The CDR3 DNA follows: TGTGCCAGCAGCCAAGAAGCGGGAGAGATGGAGACCCAGTACTTC.